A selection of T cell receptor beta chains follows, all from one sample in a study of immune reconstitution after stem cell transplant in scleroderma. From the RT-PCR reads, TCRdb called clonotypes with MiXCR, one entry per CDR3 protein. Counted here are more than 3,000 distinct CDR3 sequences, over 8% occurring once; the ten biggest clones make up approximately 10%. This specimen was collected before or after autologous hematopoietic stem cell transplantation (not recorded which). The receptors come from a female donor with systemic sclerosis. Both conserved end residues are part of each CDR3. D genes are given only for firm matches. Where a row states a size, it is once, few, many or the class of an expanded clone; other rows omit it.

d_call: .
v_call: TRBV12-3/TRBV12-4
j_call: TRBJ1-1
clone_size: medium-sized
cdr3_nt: TGTGCCAGCAGTTCAGGGGTTAGGACTGAAGCTTTCTTT
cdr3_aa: CASSSGVRTEAFF

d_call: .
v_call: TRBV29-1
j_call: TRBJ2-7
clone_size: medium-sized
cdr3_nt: TGCAGCGTTGTGCCGGGGCCCGGGAACGAGCAGTACTTC
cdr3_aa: CSVVPGPGNEQYF

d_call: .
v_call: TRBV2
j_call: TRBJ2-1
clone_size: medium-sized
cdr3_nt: TGTGCCAGCAGTGAAGATAAGGGGGGCTATCACAATGAGCAGTTCTTC
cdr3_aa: CASSEDKGGYHNEQFF

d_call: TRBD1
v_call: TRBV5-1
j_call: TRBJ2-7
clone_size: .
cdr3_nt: TGCGCCAGCAGCTTGGATGGGACAGGAACCTACGAGCAGTACTTC
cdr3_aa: CASSLDGTGTYEQYF

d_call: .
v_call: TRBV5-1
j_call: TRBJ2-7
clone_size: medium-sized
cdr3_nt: TGCGCCAGCAGCTACCCACAGGAGGGGGACTACGAGCAGTACTTC
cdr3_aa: CASSYPQEGDYEQYF

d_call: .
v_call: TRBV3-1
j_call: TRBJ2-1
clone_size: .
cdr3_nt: TGTGCCAGCAGCCAAGGTGGCAGTCTGCCCTACAATGAGCAGTTCTTC
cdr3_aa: CASSQGGSLPYNEQFF

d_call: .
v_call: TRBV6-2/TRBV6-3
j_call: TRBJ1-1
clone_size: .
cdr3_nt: TGTGCCAGCAGTTACGATCGCCCAGGGGTTAAGGACACTGAAGCTTTCTTT
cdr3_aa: CASSYDRPGVKDTEAFF

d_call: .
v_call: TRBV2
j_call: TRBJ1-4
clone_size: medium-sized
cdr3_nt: TGTGCCAGCAGCCCCAGTAATGAAAAACTGTTTTTT
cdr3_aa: CASSPSNEKLFF

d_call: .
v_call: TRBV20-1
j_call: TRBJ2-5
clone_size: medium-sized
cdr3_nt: TGCAGTGCTAGCAATAATCGGCCCCAAGAGACCCAGTACTTC
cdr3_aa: CSASNNRPQETQYF

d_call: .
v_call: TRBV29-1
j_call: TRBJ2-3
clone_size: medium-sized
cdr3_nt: TGCAGCGTTGAAGTTACTGGGACAGATACGCAGTATTTT
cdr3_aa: CSVEVTGTDTQYF

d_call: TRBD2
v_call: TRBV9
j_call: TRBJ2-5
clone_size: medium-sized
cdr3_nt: TGTGCCAGCAGCCAAGGGACTAGCGGCATTCAAGAGACCCAGTACTTC
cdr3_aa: CASSQGTSGIQETQYF

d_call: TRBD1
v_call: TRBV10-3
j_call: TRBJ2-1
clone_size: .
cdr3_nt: TGTGCCACCCTGACAGGGTTAGAGAATGAGCAGTTCTTC
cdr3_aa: CATLTGLENEQFF

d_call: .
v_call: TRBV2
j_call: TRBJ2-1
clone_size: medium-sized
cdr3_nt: TGTGTCACCAGCAAGGGATACAATGAGCAGTTCTTC
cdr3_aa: CVTSKGYNEQFF

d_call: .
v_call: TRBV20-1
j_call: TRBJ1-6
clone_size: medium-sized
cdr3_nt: TGCAGTGCTAGAGGAGGAGCGGTCGGGGGCTCCTATAATTCACCCCTCCACTTT
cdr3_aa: CSARGGAVGGSYNSPLHF

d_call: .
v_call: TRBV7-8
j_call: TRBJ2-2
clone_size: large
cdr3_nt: TGTGCCAGCAGCTTCGATGTCACCGGGGAGCTGTTTTTT
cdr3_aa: CASSFDVTGELFF

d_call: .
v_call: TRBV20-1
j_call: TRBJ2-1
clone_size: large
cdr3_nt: TGCAGTGCTAGAGACCCGGGGAATGAGCAGTTCTTC
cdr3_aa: CSARDPGNEQFF

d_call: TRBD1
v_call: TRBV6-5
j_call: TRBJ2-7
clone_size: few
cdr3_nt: TGTGCCAGCAGTTACTCGAGGGTCAGATGGGACCCGGGACAGGGGTACGAGCAGTACTTC
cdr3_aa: CASSYSRVRWDPGQGYEQYF

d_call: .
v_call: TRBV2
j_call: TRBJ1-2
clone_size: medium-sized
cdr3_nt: TGTGCCAGCAGATGGGACGGAGGCTACACCTTC
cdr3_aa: CASRWDGGYTF

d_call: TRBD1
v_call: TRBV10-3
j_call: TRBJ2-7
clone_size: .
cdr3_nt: TGTGCCATTGACTTAGACAGGGAAAGAGGCGAGCAGTACTTC
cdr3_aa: CAIDLDRERGEQYF

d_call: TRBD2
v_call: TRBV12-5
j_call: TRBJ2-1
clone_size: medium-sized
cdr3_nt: TGTGCTAGTGCCATCGATACTAGCGGGGGATACAATGAGCAGTTCTTC
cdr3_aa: CASAIDTSGGYNEQFF

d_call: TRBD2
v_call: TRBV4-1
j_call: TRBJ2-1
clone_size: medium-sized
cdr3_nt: TGCGCCAGCAGCCAAGCTTTTGGTGGTGGGCAGCGGGGGGGCGAGCAGTTCTTC
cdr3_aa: CASSQAFGGGQRGGEQFF

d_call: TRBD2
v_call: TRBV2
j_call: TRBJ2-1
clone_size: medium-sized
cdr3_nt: TGTGCCAGCACCCAGACTAGCGGGGGGAATGAGCAGTTCTTC
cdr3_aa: CASTQTSGGNEQFF

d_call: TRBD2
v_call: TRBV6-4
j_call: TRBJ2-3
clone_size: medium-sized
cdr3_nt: TGTGCCAGCAGTGACTCGGGAGGGGGCACAGATACGCAGTATTTT
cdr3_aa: CASSDSGGGTDTQYF

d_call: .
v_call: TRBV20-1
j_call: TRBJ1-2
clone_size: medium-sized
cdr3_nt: TGCAGTGCTAGAGACCCGACAGGAGATGGCTACACCTTC
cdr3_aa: CSARDPTGDGYTF

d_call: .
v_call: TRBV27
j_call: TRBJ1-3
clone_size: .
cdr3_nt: TGTGCCAGCAGTCCGACATTTGGCTCTGGAAACACCATATATTTT
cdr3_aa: CASSPTFGSGNTIYF

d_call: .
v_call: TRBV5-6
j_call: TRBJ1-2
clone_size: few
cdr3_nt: TGTGCCAGCAGGGGGAGCGGGGGACATGGCTACACCTTC
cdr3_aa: CASRGSGGHGYTF

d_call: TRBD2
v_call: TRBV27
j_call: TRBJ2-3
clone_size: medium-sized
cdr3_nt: TGTGCCAGCGGAGCTAGCGGCCCCCGAGATACGCAGTATTTT
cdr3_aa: CASGASGPRDTQYF

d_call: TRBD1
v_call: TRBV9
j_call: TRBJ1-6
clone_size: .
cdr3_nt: TGTGCCAGCAGCCTCGGACAGGGGTTTGATTCACCCCTCCACTTT
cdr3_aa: CASSLGQGFDSPLHF

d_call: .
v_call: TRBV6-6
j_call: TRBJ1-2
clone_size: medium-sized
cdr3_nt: TGTGCCAGCAGTTACTCGAACGGTAACTATGGCTACACCTTC
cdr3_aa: CASSYSNGNYGYTF

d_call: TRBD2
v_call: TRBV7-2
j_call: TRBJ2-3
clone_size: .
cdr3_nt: TGTGCCAGCAGTTTAAGGTCGCCGGCACTAGCGGGAGAGGTAGATACGCAGTATTTT
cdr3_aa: CASSLRSPALAGEVDTQYF

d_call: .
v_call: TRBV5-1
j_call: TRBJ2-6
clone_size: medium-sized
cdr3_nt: TGCGCCAGCAGCTTTTCTTCCCTCTCTGGGGCCAACGTCCTGACTTTC
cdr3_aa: CASSFSSLSGANVLTF

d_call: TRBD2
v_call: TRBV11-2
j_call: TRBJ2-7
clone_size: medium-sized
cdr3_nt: TGTGCCAGCAGCTTCCAGGGACTATCCTACGAGCAGTACTTC
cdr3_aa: CASSFQGLSYEQYF

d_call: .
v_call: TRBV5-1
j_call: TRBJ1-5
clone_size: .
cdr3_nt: TGCGCCAGCAGCTTAAAGAGTAGTAGCAATCAGCCCCAGCATTTT
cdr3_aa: CASSLKSSSNQPQHF

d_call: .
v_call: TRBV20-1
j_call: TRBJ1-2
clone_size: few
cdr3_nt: TGCAGTGCTAGAGATCAGGGCAGGTACTATGGCTACACCTTC
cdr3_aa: CSARDQGRYYGYTF

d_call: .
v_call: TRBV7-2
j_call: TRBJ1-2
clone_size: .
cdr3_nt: TGTGCCAGCAGCCTAAACGGGGCAGCTAGGGGCTACACCTTC
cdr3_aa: CASSLNGAARGYTF

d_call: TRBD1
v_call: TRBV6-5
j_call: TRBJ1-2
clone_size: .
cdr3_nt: TGTGCCAGCAGTTACTCGGAGGGGGCAGTATATGGCTACACCTTC
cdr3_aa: CASSYSEGAVYGYTF

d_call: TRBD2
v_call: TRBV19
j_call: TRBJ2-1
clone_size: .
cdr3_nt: TGTGCCAGTAGGTTGACTAGCGGGGGGCGTCATGAGCAGTTCTTC
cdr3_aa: CASRLTSGGRHEQFF

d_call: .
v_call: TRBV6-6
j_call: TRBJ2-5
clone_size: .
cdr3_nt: TGTGCCAGCAGTTATACCCACGGCGGGGAGACCCAGTACTTC
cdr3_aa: CASSYTHGGETQYF

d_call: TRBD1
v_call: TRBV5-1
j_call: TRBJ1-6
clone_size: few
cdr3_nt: TGCGCCACCGGGACAGGGGCAAATTCACCCCTCCACTTT
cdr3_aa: CATGTGANSPLHF

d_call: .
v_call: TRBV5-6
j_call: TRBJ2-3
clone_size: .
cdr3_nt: TGTGCCAGCAGCGTACAGGGTAGGGCAGATACGCAGTATTTT
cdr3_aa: CASSVQGRADTQYF

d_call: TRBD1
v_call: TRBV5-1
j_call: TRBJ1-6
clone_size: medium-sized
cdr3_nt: TGCGCCAGCAGCCCCCGGACAGGGCCGTCGAATTCACCCCTCCACTTT
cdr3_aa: CASSPRTGPSNSPLHF

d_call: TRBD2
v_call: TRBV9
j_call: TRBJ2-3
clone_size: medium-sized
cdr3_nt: TGTGCCAGCAGCGTAAGCCCGAAGCGGGGGCCAGATACGCAGTATTTT
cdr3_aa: CASSVSPKRGPDTQYF

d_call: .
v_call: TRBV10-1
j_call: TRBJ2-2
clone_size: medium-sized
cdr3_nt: TGCGCCAGCAGTGAGTCACAGTCCACCGGGGAGCTGTTTTTT
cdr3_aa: CASSESQSTGELFF

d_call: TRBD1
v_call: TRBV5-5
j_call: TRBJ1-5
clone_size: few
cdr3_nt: TGTGCCAGCAGCTTTGGAGGGGGACAGCTTAGCAATCAGCCCCAGCATTTT
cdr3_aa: CASSFGGGQLSNQPQHF

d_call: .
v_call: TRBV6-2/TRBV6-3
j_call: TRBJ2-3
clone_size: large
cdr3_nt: TGTGCCAGCAGTACAACGCTCCAGGGAGGCACAGATACGCAGTATTTT
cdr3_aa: CASSTTLQGGTDTQYF

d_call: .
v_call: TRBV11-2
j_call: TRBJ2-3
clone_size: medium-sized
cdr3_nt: TGTGCCAGCAGCTCCAGGACTAGGGGGATCACAGATACGCAGTATTTT
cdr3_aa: CASSSRTRGITDTQYF

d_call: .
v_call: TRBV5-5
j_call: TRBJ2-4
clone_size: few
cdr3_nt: TGTGCCAGCAGCGCGGACAAGAACCTAGCCAAAAACATTCAGTACTTC
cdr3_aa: CASSADKNLAKNIQYF

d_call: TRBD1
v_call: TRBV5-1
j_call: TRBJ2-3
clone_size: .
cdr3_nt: TGCGCCAGCAGCACAGGACAGGCTACTAGCACAGATACGCAGTATTTT
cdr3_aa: CASSTGQATSTDTQYF

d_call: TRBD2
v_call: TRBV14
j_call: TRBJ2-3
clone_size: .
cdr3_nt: TGTGCCAGCAGCCAAGATCGGGGTTTCTTAGGACTAGCGGAGACAGATACGCAGTATTTT
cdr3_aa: CASSQDRGFLGLAETDTQYF

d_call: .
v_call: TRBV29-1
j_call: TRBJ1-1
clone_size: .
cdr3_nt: TGCAGCGTTGAGGGGAGGGACACTGAAGCTTTCTTT
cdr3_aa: CSVEGRDTEAFF

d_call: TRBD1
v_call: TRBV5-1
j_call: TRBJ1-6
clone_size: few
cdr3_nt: TGCGCCAGCAGCTTGGAGGGACAGGGGATGGATTTACCCCTCCACTTT
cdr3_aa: CASSLEGQGMDLPLHF

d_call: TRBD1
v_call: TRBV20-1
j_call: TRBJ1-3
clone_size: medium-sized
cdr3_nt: TGCAGTGCAACCGAGACAGGGGGTTATGGAAACACCATATATTTT
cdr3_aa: CSATETGGYGNTIYF

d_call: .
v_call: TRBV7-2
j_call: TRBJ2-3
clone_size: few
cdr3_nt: TGTGCCAGCAGCTTACGATACCCCGGCACAGATACGCAGTATTTT
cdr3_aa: CASSLRYPGTDTQYF

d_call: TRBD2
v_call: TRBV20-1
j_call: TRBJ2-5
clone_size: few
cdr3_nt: TGCAGTGGAGAGACTAGCGGCGAGACCCAGTACTTC
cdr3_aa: CSGETSGETQYF

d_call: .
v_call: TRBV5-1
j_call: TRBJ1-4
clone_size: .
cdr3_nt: TGCGCCAGCAGCTTGAACGGGGACGGGCGTGAAAAACTGTTTTTT
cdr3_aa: CASSLNGDGREKLFF

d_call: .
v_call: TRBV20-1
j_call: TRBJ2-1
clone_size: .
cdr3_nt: TGCAGTGCTACCTTAGCGGATGAGCAGTTCTTC
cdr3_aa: CSATLADEQFF

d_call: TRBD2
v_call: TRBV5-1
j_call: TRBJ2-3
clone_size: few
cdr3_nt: TGCGCCAGCAGCTCCGGGACTAGCGGGGGCCTAAGCACAGATACGCAGTATTTT
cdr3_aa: CASSSGTSGGLSTDTQYF

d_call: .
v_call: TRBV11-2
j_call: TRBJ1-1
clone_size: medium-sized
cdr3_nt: TGTGCCAGCACCGCACAGGGATCTTTCACTGAAGCTTTCTTT
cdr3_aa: CASTAQGSFTEAFF